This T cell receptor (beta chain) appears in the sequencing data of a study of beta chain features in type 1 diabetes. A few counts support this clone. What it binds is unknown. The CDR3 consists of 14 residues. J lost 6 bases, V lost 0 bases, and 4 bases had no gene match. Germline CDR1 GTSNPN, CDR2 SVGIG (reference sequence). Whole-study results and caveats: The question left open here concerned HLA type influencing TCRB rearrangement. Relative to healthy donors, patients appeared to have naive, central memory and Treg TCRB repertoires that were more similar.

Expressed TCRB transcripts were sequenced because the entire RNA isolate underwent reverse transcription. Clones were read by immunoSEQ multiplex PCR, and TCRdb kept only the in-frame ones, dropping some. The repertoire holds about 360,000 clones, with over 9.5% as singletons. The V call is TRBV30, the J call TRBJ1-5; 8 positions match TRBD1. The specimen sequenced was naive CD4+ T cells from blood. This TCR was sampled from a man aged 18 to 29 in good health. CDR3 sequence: CAWSVHRGAQPQHF. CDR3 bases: TGTGCCTGGAGTGTACACAGGGGGGCTCAGCCCCAGCATTTT.